The entry below gives a single T cell receptor beta chain sequence along with its context. Its specificity is unknown. The data originate from a study of T cells in localized non-small cell lung cancer. Profiling relied on immunoSEQ multiplex PCR, and the TCRdb table lists in-frame clones only, not all of them. The sample records about 11,000 clones, roughly four fifths being singletons. The CDR3 consists of 11 residues. The germline V gene encodes CDR1 MDHEN and CDR2 SYDVKM. Study outcomes and limitations: Sequencing was limited to one tumor region, leaving the possibility of heterogeneity open. Uninvolved adjacent lung showed the highest T cell clonality, exceeding tumor. A median of roughly 55 of the top 100 tumor clones appeared in adjacent lung, which was paired and uninvolved.

The chain uses TRBV28 and TRBJ1-2; unclear D gene. The source of this sequence is a female donor of 60 years or more with stage II lung adenocarcinoma. Sequences were derived from peripheral blood mononuclear cells, sampled before any cancer treatment. The CDR3: CVTHTNYGYTF. The CDR3 DNA sequence: TGTGTGACACACACTAACTATGGCTACACCTTC.